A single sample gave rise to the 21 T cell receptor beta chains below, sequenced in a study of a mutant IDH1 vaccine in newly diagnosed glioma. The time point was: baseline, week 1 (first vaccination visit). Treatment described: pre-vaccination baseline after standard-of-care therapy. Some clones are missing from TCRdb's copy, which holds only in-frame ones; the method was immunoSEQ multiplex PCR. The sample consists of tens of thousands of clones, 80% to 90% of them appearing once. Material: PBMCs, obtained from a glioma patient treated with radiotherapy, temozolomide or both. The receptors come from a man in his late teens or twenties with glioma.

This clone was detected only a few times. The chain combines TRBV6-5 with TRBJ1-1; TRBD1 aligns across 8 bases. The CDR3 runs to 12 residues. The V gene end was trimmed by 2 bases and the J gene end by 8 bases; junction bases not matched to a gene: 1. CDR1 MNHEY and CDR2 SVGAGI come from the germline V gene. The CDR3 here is CASSYRQGEAFF. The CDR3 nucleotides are TGTGCCAGCAGTTACCGACAGGGGGAAGCTTTCTTT.

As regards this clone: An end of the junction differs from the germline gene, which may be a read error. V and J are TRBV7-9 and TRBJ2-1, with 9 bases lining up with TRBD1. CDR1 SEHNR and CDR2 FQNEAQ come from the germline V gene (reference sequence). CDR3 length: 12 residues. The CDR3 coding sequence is TGTGCCAGCAGCCGTACCCGGGACAGGGATATCTTC. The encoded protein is CASSRTRDRDIF.

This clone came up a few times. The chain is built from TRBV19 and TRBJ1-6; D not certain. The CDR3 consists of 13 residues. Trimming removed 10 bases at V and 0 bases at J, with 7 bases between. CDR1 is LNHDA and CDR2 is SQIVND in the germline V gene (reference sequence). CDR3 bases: TGTGCCACACAGAGCTCCTATAATTCACCCCTCCACTTT. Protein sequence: CATQSSYNSPLHF.

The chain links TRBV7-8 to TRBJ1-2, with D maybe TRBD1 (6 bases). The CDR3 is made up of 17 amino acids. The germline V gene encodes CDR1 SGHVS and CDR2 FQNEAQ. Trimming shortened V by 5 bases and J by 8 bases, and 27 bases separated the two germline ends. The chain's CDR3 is CASSPPPAYRGAAGYTF. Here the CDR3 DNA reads TGTGCCAGCAGCCCGCCCCCCGCATACCGGGGGGCGGCCGGCTACACCTTC.

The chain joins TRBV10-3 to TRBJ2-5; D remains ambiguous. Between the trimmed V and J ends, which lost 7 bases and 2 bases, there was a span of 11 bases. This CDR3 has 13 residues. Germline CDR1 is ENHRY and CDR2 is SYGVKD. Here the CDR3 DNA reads TGTGCCATCAACTCTTTTTTACAAGAGACCCAGTACTTC. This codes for CAINSFLQETQYF.

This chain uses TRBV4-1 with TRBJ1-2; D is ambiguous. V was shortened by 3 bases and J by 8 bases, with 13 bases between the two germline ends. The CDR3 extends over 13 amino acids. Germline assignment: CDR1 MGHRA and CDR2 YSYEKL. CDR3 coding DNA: TGCGCCAGCAGCCAGGTTTCTGGATGGGGCTACACCTTC. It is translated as CASSQVSGWGYTF.

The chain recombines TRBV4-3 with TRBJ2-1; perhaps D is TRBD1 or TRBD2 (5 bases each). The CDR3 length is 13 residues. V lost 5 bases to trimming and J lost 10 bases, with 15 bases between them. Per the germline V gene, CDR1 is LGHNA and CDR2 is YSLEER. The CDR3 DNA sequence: TGCGCCAGCAGCTTTATTGGGACCGCCGAGCAGTTCTTC. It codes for CASSFIGTAEQFF.

The CDR3 bases are TGCGCCAGCAGCTCCTTCGGGGACTCAGGATTGGGGGGCTACACCTTC. Its translation is CASSSFGDSGLGGYTF. The V call is TRBV5-1, the J call TRBJ1-2; possibly TRBD1 for D (5 bases). With 3 bases removed from V and 8 bases from J, the gap between germline ends came to 23 bases. Per the germline V gene, CDR1 is SGHRS and CDR2 is YFSETQ. This CDR3 region has 16 residues.

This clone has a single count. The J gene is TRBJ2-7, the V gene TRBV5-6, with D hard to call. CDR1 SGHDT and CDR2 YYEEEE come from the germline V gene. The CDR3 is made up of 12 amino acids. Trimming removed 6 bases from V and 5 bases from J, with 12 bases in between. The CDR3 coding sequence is TGTGCCAGCACCCGGGCCCGGGACGAGCAGTACTTC. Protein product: CASTRARDEQYF. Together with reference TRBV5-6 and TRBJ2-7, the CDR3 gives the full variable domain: DAGVTQSPTHLIKTRGQQVTLRCSPKSGHDTVSWYQQALGQGPQFIFQYYEEEERQRGNFPDRFSGHQFPNYSSELNVNALLLGDSALYLCASTRARDEQYFGPGTRLTVT.

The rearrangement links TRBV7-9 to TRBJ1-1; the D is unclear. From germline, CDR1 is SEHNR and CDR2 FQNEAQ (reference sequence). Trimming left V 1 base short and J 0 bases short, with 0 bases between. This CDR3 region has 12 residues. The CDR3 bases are TGTGCCAGCAGCTTAGTGAACACTGAAGCTTTCTTT. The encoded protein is CASSLVNTEAFF.

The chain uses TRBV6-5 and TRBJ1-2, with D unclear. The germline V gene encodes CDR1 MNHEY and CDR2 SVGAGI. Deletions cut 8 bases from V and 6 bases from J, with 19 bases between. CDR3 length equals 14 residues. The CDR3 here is CASYSGFETHGYTF. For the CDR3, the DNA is TGTGCCAGCTATAGCGGGTTTGAAACTCATGGCTACACCTTC.

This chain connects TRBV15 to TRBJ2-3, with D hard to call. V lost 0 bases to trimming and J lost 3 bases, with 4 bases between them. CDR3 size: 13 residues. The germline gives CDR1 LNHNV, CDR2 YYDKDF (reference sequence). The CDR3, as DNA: TGTGCCACCAGCAGAGATGTGACAGATACGCAGTATTTT. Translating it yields CATSRDVTDTQYF.

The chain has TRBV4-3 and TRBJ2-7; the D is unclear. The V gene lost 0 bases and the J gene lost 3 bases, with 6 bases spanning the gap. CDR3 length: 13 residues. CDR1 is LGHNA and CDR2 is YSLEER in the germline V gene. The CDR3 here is CASSQDRDYEQYF. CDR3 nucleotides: TGCGCCAGCAGCCAAGATAGGGACTACGAGCAGTACTTC.

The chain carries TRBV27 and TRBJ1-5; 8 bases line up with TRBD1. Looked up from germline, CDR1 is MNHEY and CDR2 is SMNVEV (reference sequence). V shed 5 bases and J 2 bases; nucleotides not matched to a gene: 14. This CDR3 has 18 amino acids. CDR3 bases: TGTGCCAGCAGTCTCCGTCGGGGGCCGGGACAGGGCAATCAGCCCCAGCATTTT. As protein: CASSLRRGPGQGNQPQHF.

CDR3 sequence: CASSEGSWGTEAFF. The CDR3 nucleotides read TGTGCCAGCAGTGAAGGTTCATGGGGGACTGAAGCTTTCTTT. The V gene is TRBV6-1, the J gene TRBJ1-1, with D tentatively TRBD1 (5 bases). Trimming took off 1 base at V and 5 bases at J, with 11 bases between the two ends. Germline CDR1 reads MNHNS; CDR2 reads SASEGT. This CDR3 has 14 residues.

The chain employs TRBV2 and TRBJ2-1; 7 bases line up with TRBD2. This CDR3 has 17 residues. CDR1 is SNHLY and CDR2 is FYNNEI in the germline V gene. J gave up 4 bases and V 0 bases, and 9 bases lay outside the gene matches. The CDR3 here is CASSEAQGLAVYNEQFF. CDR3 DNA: TGTGCCAGCAGTGAAGCGCAGGGCCTAGCGGTATACAATGAGCAGTTCTTC.

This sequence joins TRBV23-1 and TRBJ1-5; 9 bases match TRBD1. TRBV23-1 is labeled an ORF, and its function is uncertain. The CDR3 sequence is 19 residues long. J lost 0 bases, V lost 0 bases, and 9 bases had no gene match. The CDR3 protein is CASSQSDRGSPPSNQPQHF. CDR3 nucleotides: TGCGCCAGCAGTCAATCGGACAGGGGAAGTCCCCCTAGCAATCAGCCCCAGCATTTT.

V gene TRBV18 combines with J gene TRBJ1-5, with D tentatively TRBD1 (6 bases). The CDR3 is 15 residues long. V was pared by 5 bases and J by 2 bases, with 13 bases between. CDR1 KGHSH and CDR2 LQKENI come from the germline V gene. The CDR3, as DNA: TGTGCCAGCTCATCACAGGGAGGAGGCAATCAGCCCCAGCATTTT. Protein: CASSSQGGGNQPQHF.

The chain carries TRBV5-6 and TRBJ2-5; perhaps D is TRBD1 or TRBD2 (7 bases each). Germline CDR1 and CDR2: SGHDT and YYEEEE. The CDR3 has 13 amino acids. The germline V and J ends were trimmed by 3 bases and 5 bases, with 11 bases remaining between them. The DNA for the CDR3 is TGTGCCAGCAGCTCCAGGGGGGGGGAGACCCAGTACTTC. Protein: CASSSRGGETQYF.

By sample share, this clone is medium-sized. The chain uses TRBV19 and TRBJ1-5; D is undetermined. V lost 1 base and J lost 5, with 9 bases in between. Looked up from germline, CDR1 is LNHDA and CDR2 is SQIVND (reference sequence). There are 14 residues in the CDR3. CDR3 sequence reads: CASSIGSGDQPQHF. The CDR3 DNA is TGTGCCAGTAGTATAGGGTCTGGAGATCAGCCCCAGCATTTT.

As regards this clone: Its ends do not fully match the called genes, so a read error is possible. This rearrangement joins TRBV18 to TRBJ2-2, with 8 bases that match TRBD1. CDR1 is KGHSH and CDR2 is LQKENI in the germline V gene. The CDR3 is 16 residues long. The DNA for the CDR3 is TGTGTCAGCTCACCCGGGACAGGCTTTAACACCGGGGAGCTGTTTTTT. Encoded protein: CVSSPGTGFNTGELFF.